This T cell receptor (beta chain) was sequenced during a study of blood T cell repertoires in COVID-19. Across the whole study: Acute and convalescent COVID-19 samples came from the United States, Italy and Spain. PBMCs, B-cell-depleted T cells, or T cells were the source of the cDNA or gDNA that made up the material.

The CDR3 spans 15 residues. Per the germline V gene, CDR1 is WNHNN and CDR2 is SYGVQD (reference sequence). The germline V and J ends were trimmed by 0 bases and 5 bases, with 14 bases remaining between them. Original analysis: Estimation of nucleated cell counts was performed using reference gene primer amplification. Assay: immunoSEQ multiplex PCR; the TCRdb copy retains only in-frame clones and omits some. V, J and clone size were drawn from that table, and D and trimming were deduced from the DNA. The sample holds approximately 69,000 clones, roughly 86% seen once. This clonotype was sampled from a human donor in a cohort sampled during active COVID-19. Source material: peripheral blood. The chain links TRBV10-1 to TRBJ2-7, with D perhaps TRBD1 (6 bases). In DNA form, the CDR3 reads TGCGCCAGCAGTGAGTCGATGAGGGGGTTCCACGAGCAGTACTTC. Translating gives CASSESMRGFHEQYF.